This T cell receptor (beta chain) was observed in a study of human T cells and chemical hapten exposure. Time point of the sample: patch test 3, about 24 weeks after DPC sensitization. Stated treatment: therapeutic diphenylcyclopropenone sensitization with weekly scalp DPC. Suited to DPC and affected by alopecia, the donors ranged from 18 to 70 years old. Germline V gives CDR1 KGHDR, CDR2 SFDVKD. The CDR3 covers 13 residues. The V end lost 6 bases, the J end lost 4 bases, and 12 bases lay between the germline ends. Library preparation tagged each individual cDNA molecule with a unique molecular identifier. TCRdb passed the RACE reads through MiXCR, listing each CDR3 protein once. The profile shows about 110,000 distinct CDR3 sequences, less than 45% of them singletons.

The source is a man aged 40-55 years with alopecia areata. Some clones in this sample may be carry-over from other donors' samples. Sample: whole blood, taken in connection with sensitization to the hapten diphenylcyclopropenone (DPC). This chain joins TRBV24-1 and TRBJ2-7; D is perhaps TRBD1 or TRBD2 (5 bases each). The CDR3 coding sequence is TGTGCCACCAGTCGGGACGGCGGGTACGAGCAGTACGTC. Its protein is CATSRDGGYEQYV.